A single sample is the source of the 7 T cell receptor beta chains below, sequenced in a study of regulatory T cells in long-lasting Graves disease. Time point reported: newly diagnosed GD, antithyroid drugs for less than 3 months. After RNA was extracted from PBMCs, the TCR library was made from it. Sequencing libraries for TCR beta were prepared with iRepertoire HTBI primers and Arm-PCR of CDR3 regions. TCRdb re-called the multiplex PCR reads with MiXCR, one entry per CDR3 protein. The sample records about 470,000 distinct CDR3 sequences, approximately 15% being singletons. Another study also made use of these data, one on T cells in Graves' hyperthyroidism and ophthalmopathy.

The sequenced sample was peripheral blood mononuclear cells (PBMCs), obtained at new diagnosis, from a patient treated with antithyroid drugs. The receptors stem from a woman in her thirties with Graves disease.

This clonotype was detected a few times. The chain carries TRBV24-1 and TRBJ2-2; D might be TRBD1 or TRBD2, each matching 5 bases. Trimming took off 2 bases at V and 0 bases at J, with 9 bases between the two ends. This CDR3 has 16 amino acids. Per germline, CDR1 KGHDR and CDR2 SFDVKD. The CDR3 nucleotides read TGTGCCACCAGTGATTCGGGGCGCGCGAACACCGGGGAGCTGTTTTTT. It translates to CATSDSGRANTGELFF.

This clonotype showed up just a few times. CDR3 coding DNA: TGCAGTGCTAGAGCGGGGGGTGGAGGCATTCAGTACTTC. It encodes CSARAGGGGIQYF. The J gene is TRBJ2-4, the V gene TRBV20-1, with TRBD2 identical over 7 bases. The J segment lost 9 bases and the V segment lost 1 base, leaving 6 bases of the junction unmatched. The CDR3 length is 13 residues. The germline gives CDR1 DFQATT, CDR2 SNEGSKA (reference sequence).

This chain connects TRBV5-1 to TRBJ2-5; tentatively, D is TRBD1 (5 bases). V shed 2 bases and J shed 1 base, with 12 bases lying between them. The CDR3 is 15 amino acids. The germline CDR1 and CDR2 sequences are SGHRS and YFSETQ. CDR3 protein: CASSFVRASQETQYF. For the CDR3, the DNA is TGCGCCAGCAGCTTCGTCAGGGCTTCCCAAGAGACCCAGTACTTC.

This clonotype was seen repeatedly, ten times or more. The CDR3 DNA reads as TGTGCCAGCAGTGAAAGTAGCGGACAGGCGAATCAGCCCCAGCATTTT. Translated: CASSESSGQANQPQHF. The chain links TRBV6-1 to TRBJ1-5, with 7 bases fitting TRBD1. Losses at the gene ends were 2 bases for V and 4 bases for J; bases not matched to a gene: 8. The CDR3 covers 16 residues. Germline V gives CDR1 MNHNS, CDR2 SASEGT.

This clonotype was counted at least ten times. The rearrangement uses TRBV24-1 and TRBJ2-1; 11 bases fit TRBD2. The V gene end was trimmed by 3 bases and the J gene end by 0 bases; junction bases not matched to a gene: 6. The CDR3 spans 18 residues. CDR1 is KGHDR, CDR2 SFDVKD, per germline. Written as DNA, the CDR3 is TGTGCCACCAGTGATCCTCTAGCGGGAGGCCTCTCCTACAATGAGCAGTTCTTC. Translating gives CATSDPLAGGLSYNEQFF.

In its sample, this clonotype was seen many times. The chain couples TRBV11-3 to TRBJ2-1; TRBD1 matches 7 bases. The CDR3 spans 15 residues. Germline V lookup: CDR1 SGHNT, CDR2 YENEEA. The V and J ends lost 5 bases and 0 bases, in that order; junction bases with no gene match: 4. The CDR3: CASSRRGTSYNEQFF. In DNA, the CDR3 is TGTGCCAGCAGCCGCAGGGGGACCTCCTACAATGAGCAGTTCTTC.

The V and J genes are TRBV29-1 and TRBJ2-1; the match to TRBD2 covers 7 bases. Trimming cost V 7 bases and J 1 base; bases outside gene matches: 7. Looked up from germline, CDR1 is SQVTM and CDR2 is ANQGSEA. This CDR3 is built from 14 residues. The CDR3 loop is CSAPAGVSYNEQFF. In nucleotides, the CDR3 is TGCAGCGCCCCCGCGGGAGTATCCTACAATGAGCAGTTCTTC.